These T cell receptor beta chains were read from a single sample in a study of blood T cell repertoires in COVID-19. TCRdb's copy holds only in-frame clones and misses some; the assay was immunoSEQ multiplex PCR. The table lists 450,000 or so clones, about 90% of them singletons. The sample taken for sequencing was peripheral blood. These receptors came from a man aged 18 to 29 with COVID-19, enrolled during active disease. The CDR3 runs from the conserved cysteine through the conserved F or W. The order of the fields is V gene, clone size, J gene, D gene, CDR3 DNA, CDR3 protein. D genes are given only for firm matches. Some rows have no size entry. The others give once, few or many, or a class for an expanded clone.

v_gene: TRBV27
abundance: .
j_gene: TRBJ2-1
d_gene: TRBD2
CDR3nt: TGTGCCAGCAGTTTCTCGGGAGGGTCGTCCTACAATGAGCAGTTCTTC
CDR3aa: CASSFSGGSSYNEQFF

v_gene: TRBV3-1/TRBV3-2
abundance: .
j_gene: TRBJ2-1
d_gene: TRBD2
CDR3nt: TGTGCCAGCAGCCGACTAGCGGGAGGCCACAATGAGCAGTTCTTC
CDR3aa: CASSRLAGGHNEQFF

v_gene: TRBV7-3
abundance: .
j_gene: TRBJ2-3
d_gene: .
CDR3nt: TGTGCCAGCAGCTTAAATTGGGGCAGTGATACGCAGTATTTT
CDR3aa: CASSLNWGSDTQYF

v_gene: TRBV4-1
abundance: .
j_gene: TRBJ2-5
d_gene: .
CDR3nt: TGCGCCAGCAGCCAAGATTGGACTACCCAAGAGACCCAGTACTTC
CDR3aa: CASSQDWTTQETQYF

v_gene: TRBV19
abundance: .
j_gene: TRBJ2-3
d_gene: TRBD2
CDR3nt: TGTGCCAGTAGTAATAGCGGGGGGGCCGAGAGAGATACGCAGTATTTT
CDR3aa: CASSNSGGAERDTQYF

v_gene: TRBV7-3
abundance: .
j_gene: TRBJ2-5
d_gene: TRBD2
CDR3nt: TGTGCCAGCAGCTTCACGGGACTAGGGCAAGAGACCCAGTACTTC
CDR3aa: CASSFTGLGQETQYF

v_gene: TRBV5-4
abundance: .
j_gene: TRBJ1-4
d_gene: TRBD1
CDR3nt: TGTGCCAGCAGCTTGACAGGGGGCCCTAATGAAAAACTGTTTTTT
CDR3aa: CASSLTGGPNEKLFF

v_gene: TRBV18
abundance: .
j_gene: TRBJ2-7
d_gene: TRBD2
CDR3nt: TGTGCCAGCTCAGCGGGACTAGCGAGCGAGCAGTACTTC
CDR3aa: CASSAGLASEQYF

v_gene: TRBV30
abundance: .
j_gene: TRBJ1-5
d_gene: TRBD1
CDR3nt: TGTGCCTGGAGACTAGGACAGGGCAATCAGCCCCAGCATTTT
CDR3aa: CAWRLGQGNQPQHF

v_gene: TRBV14
abundance: .
j_gene: TRBJ2-1
d_gene: TRBD1
CDR3nt: TGTGCCAGCAGCCAAGATTGGGACAGTCTTTACAATGAGCAGTTCTTC
CDR3aa: CASSQDWDSLYNEQFF

v_gene: TRBV27
abundance: few
j_gene: TRBJ2-7
d_gene: TRBD2
CDR3nt: TGTGCCAGCGGACTAGCGGGAGGGTACGAGCAGTACTTC
CDR3aa: CASGLAGGYEQYF

v_gene: TRBV7-9
abundance: .
j_gene: TRBJ1-2
d_gene: TRBD1
CDR3nt: TGTGCCAGCAGTCAAGACAGGGTTCGGAGCTACACCTTC
CDR3aa: CASSQDRVRSYTF

v_gene: TRBV25-1
abundance: .
j_gene: TRBJ1-6
d_gene: .
CDR3nt: TGTGCCAGCAGTGAATCCAGTAATTCACCCCTCCACTTT
CDR3aa: CASSESSNSPLHF

v_gene: TRBV5-1
abundance: .
j_gene: TRBJ1-1
d_gene: .
CDR3nt: TGCGCCAGCAGCTACGGAGGGGCTGAAGCTTTCTTT
CDR3aa: CASSYGGAEAFF

v_gene: TRBV5-1
abundance: .
j_gene: TRBJ2-5
d_gene: TRBD1
CDR3nt: TGCGCCAGCAGCCCGGGGACAGGCCAAGAGACCCAGTACTTC
CDR3aa: CASSPGTGQETQYF

v_gene: TRBV11-2
abundance: .
j_gene: TRBJ2-5
d_gene: TRBD2
CDR3nt: TGTGCCAGCAGCTTCGGGAGGGAAGAGACCCAGTACTTC
CDR3aa: CASSFGREETQYF

v_gene: TRBV4-1
abundance: once
j_gene: TRBJ2-7
d_gene: .
CDR3nt: TGCGCCAGCAGCCAAGCCACTAGCAACTCCTACGAGCAGTACTTC
CDR3aa: CASSQATSNSYEQYF

v_gene: TRBV3-1/TRBV3-2
abundance: .
j_gene: TRBJ1-2
d_gene: TRBD1
CDR3nt: TGTGCCAGCAGGGATCAGGGGGTGGGGTCGGGCTACACCTTC
CDR3aa: CASRDQGVGSGYTF

v_gene: TRBV27
abundance: .
j_gene: TRBJ2-7
d_gene: .
CDR3nt: TGTGCCACCAGGGACTCGATCTACGAGCAGTACTTC
CDR3aa: CATRDSIYEQYF

v_gene: TRBV5-6
abundance: .
j_gene: TRBJ1-2
d_gene: .
CDR3nt: TGTGCCAGCAGCTTGGGACTCCTCGAGCGCTATGGCTACACCTTC
CDR3aa: CASSLGLLERYGYTF

v_gene: TRBV7-8
abundance: .
j_gene: TRBJ2-2
d_gene: TRBD1
CDR3nt: TGTGCCAGCCGACAGGGTGACGGGGAGCTGTTTTTT
CDR3aa: CASRQGDGELFF

v_gene: TRBV28
abundance: .
j_gene: TRBJ2-2
d_gene: TRBD1
CDR3nt: TGTGCCAGCAGAGCTCCGGACAGGCGCACCGGGGAGCTGTTTTTT
CDR3aa: CASRAPDRRTGELFF

v_gene: TRBV6-1
abundance: .
j_gene: TRBJ2-1
d_gene: TRBD2
CDR3nt: TGTGCCAGCAGTGAAGCGCCGGGGGCTAGCGGGATTCGCTACAATGAGCAGTTCTTC
CDR3aa: CASSEAPGASGIRYNEQFF

v_gene: TRBV7-9
abundance: .
j_gene: TRBJ2-3
d_gene: .
CDR3nt: TGTGCCAGCAGCTTAGGCCTCGGGAATACGCAGTATTTT
CDR3aa: CASSLGLGNTQYF

v_gene: TRBV7-3
abundance: .
j_gene: TRBJ2-5
d_gene: TRBD2
CDR3nt: TGTGCCAGCAGCCAGACTAGCGGGTACCAAGAGACCCAGTACTTC
CDR3aa: CASSQTSGYQETQYF

v_gene: TRBV5-8
abundance: .
j_gene: TRBJ2-5
d_gene: TRBD2
CDR3nt: TGTGCCAGCAGCTTCGGGACTAGCGGGGGACAAGAGACCCAGTACTTC
CDR3aa: CASSFGTSGGQETQYF

v_gene: TRBV11-2
abundance: once
j_gene: TRBJ1-5
d_gene: .
CDR3nt: TGTGCCAGCACCCACATCATCCCAGTAAATCAGCCCCAGCATTTT
CDR3aa: CASTHIIPVNQPQHF

v_gene: TRBV11-2
abundance: .
j_gene: TRBJ2-5
d_gene: .
CDR3nt: TGTGCCAGCAGCTTAGCTATTGCGGGGGCCGGCCAAGAGACCCAGTACTTC
CDR3aa: CASSLAIAGAGQETQYF

v_gene: TRBV18
abundance: .
j_gene: TRBJ2-5
d_gene: .
CDR3nt: TGTGCCAGCTCACCACTCCGCGGGGCGGAGACCCAGTACTTC
CDR3aa: CASSPLRGAETQYF

v_gene: TRBV14
abundance: few
j_gene: TRBJ1-6
d_gene: .
CDR3nt: TGTGCCAGCAGCCAACGCCTGACACCGAGCTCCTATAATTCACCCCTCCACTTT
CDR3aa: CASSQRLTPSSYNSPLHF

v_gene: TRBV5-1
abundance: .
j_gene: TRBJ2-3
d_gene: .
CDR3nt: TGCGCCAGCAGCTTACACACAGATACGCAGTATTTT
CDR3aa: CASSLHTDTQYF

v_gene: TRBV5-1
abundance: .
j_gene: TRBJ2-3
d_gene: TRBD2
CDR3nt: TGCGCCAGCAGCTTCCGGTGGACTAGCGGGAGGGCTTCAGATACGCAGTATTTT
CDR3aa: CASSFRWTSGRASDTQYF

v_gene: TRBV7-9
abundance: .
j_gene: TRBJ2-2
d_gene: TRBD2
CDR3nt: TGTGCCAGCAGACCCTTATCGGGGGGTCAGTCCGGGGAGCTGTTTTTT
CDR3aa: CASRPLSGGQSGELFF

v_gene: TRBV9
abundance: .
j_gene: TRBJ2-1
d_gene: .
CDR3nt: TGTGCCAGCACCTTGACAGCCACCTACAATGAGCAGTTCTTC
CDR3aa: CASTLTATYNEQFF

v_gene: TRBV9
abundance: .
j_gene: TRBJ1-1
d_gene: TRBD1
CDR3nt: TGTGCCAGCAGCGCCGAGGGACAGTTGAACACTGAAGCTTTCTTT
CDR3aa: CASSAEGQLNTEAFF

v_gene: TRBV4-1
abundance: .
j_gene: TRBJ1-2
d_gene: .
CDR3nt: TGCGCCAGCAGCCAATACCCCCACGGCGGCCAACCCTATGGCTACACCTTC
CDR3aa: CASSQYPHGGQPYGYTF

v_gene: TRBV6-1
abundance: .
j_gene: TRBJ1-5
d_gene: TRBD1
CDR3nt: TGTGCCAGCAGTGACACCGACAGGGAGGATTATCAGCCCCAGCATTTT
CDR3aa: CASSDTDREDYQPQHF

v_gene: TRBV15
abundance: .
j_gene: TRBJ2-2
d_gene: TRBD2
CDR3nt: TGTGCCACCAGCCGAACAGCGGGGGGGCCTACCGGGGAGCTGTTTTTT
CDR3aa: CATSRTAGGPTGELFF

v_gene: TRBV24-1
abundance: once
j_gene: TRBJ2-7
d_gene: .
CDR3nt: TGTGCCACCAGGCTCCGGGACAACTCCTACGAGCAGTACTTC
CDR3aa: CATRLRDNSYEQYF

v_gene: TRBV5-4
abundance: .
j_gene: TRBJ1-1
d_gene: TRBD1
CDR3nt: TGTGCCAGCAGCACCGTTACAGGGGCGAACACTGAAGCTTTCTTT
CDR3aa: CASSTVTGANTEAFF

v_gene: TRBV2
abundance: .
j_gene: TRBJ1-6
d_gene: TRBD1
CDR3nt: TGTGCCAGCAGAGAGGACAGGGTATCTAATTCACCCCTCCACTTT
CDR3aa: CASREDRVSNSPLHF

v_gene: TRBV12-5
abundance: .
j_gene: TRBJ1-1
d_gene: .
CDR3nt: TGTGCTAGTGGTTTCTCCGGGACTGAGACTGAAGCTTTCTTT
CDR3aa: CASGFSGTETEAFF

v_gene: TRBV14
abundance: .
j_gene: TRBJ1-1
d_gene: .
CDR3nt: TGTGCCAGCAAAGAACCCCGGGGGATCGGGAACACTGAAGCTTTCTTT
CDR3aa: CASKEPRGIGNTEAFF

v_gene: TRBV19
abundance: .
j_gene: TRBJ1-5
d_gene: .
CDR3nt: TGTGCCAGCACAGGGATGGTTGGCAATCAGCCCCAGCATTTT
CDR3aa: CASTGMVGNQPQHF

v_gene: TRBV7-6
abundance: .
j_gene: TRBJ1-5
d_gene: .
CDR3nt: TGTGCCAGCAGTGAGAATAGCAATCAGCCCCAGCATTTT
CDR3aa: CASSENSNQPQHF

v_gene: TRBV9
abundance: .
j_gene: TRBJ2-7
d_gene: .
CDR3nt: TGTGCCAGCAGCTTCAAGGACACATCCCCCTACGAGCAGTACTTC
CDR3aa: CASSFKDTSPYEQYF

v_gene: TRBV2
abundance: .
j_gene: TRBJ2-3
d_gene: .
CDR3nt: TGTGCCAGCAGTGGGGCTAGCGGCACAGATACGCAGTATTTT
CDR3aa: CASSGASGTDTQYF

v_gene: TRBV5-6
abundance: .
j_gene: TRBJ2-6
d_gene: .
CDR3nt: TGTGCCAGCAGCTCCCGGGATACAGTAGGGGCCAACGTCCTGACTTTC
CDR3aa: CASSSRDTVGANVLTF

v_gene: TRBV28
abundance: .
j_gene: TRBJ1-1
d_gene: TRBD1
CDR3nt: TGTGTCCTCGACAGGGTGGAAGTAGCTTTCTTT
CDR3aa: CVLDRVEVAFF

v_gene: TRBV29-1
abundance: .
j_gene: TRBJ2-3
d_gene: TRBD2
CDR3nt: TGCAGCGTTAGAACTAGCGTTTCACCAGATACGCAGTATTTT
CDR3aa: CSVRTSVSPDTQYF

v_gene: TRBV27
abundance: .
j_gene: TRBJ2-7
d_gene: .
CDR3nt: TGTGCCAGCAGTATGTCAAGACTAACGATGACCTACGAGCAGTACTTC
CDR3aa: CASSMSRLTMTYEQYF